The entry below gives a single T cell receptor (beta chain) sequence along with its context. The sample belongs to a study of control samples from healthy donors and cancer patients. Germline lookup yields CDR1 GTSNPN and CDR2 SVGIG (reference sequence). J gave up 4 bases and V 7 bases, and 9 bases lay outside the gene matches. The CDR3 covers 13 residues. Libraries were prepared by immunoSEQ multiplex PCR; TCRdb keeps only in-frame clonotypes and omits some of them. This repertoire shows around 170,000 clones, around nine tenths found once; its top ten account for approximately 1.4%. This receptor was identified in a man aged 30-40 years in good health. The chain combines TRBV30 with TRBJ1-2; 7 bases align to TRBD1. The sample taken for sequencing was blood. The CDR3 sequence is CALRQGQGYGYTF. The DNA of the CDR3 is TGTGCCTTGCGACAGGGACAAGGCTATGGCTACACCTTC.